This TCR beta chain comes out of a study of OX40 agonist ivuxolimab in advanced cancers. Study results and caveats: Some nonresponders additionally presented with little normalized T-cell clonal expansion.

Assay: immunoSEQ multiplex PCR; the TCRdb copy retains only in-frame clones and omits some. The sample includes 52,000 or so clones, nearly 95% of them seen just once. The CDR3 has 15 residues. CDR1 and CDR2 (germline): SQVTM, ANQGSEA. V dropped 0 bases and J dropped 8 bases, with 19 bases sitting between them. This clone was observed a handful of times. Antigen unknown. Source: CD4+ or CD8+ T cells sorted from blood, taken in a trial of the OX40 agonist ivuxolimab. The sequence was obtained from an adult with an advanced solid tumor such as melanoma, head and neck, liver or kidney cancer. The V call is TRBV29-1, the J call TRBJ1-2; D is possibly TRBD1 (5 bases). The CDR3 bases are TGCAGCGTTGAAGATGGGGGACGAATAAGTAGCGGCTACACCTTC. Protein sequence: CSVEDGGRISSGYTF.